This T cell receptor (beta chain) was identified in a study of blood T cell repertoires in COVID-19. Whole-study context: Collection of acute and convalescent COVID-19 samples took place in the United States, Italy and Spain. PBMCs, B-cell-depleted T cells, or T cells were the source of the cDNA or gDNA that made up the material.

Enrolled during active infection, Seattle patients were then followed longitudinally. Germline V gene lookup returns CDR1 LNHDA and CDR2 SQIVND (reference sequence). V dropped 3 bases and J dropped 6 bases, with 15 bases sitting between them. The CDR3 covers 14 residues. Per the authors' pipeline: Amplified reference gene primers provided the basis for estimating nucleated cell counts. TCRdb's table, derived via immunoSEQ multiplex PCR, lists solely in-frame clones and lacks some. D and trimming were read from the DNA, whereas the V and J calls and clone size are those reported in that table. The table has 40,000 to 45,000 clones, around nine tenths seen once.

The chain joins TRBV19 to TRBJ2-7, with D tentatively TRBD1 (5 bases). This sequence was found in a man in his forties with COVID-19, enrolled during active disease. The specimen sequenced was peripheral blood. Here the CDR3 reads CASSMAVRAAEQYF. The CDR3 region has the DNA TGTGCCAGTAGTATGGCGGTCAGGGCGGCCGAGCAGTACTTC.